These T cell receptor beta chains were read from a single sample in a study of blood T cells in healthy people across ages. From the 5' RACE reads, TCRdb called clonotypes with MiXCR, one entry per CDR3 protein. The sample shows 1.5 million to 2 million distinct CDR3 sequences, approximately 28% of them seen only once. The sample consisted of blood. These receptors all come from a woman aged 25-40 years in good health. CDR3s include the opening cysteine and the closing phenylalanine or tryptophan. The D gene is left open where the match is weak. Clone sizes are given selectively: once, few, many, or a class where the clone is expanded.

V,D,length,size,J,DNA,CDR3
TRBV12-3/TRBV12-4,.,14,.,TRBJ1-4,TGTGCCAGCAGGAATGACAGAGGAGATGAAAAACTGTTTTTT,CASRNDRGDEKLFF
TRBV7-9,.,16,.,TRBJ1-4,TGTGCCAGCGGCTTAGACCCCACGGCGCCTAATGAAAAACTGTTTTTT,CASGLDPTAPNEKLFF
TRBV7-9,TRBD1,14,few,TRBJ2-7,TGTGCCAGCAGGAACCCCGAGGACAGGGACGAGCAGTACTTC,CASRNPEDRDEQYF
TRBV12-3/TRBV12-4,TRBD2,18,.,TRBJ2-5,TGTGCCAGCAGCCCAAAACTAGCGGGGGGGCCCCGTGGGGAGACCCAGTACTTC,CASSPKLAGGPRGETQYF
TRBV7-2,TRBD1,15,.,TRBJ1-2,TGTGCCAGCAGCTTAAGGACAGGGGGCGGGAGCGGCTACACCTTC,CASSLRTGGGSGYTF
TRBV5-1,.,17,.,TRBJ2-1,TGCGCCAGCAGCTTGGGCTGGGGGGAGAGCTCCTACAATGAGCAGTTCTTC,CASSLGWGESSYNEQFF
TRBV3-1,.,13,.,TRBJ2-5,TGTGCCAGCAGCCAAGACCCGCTCAATGAGCAGTACTTC,CASSQDPLNEQYF
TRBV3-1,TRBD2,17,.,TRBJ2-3,TGTGCCAGCAGTCCGCCTCCTGCGGGAGGGGGGACAGATACGCAGTATTTT,CASSPPPAGGGTDTQYF
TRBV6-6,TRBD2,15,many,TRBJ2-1,TGTGCCACCCTAGGACCTAGCGGATCCTACAATGAGCAGTTCTTC,CATLGPSGSYNEQFF
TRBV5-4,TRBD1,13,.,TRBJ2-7,TGTGCCAGCAGCTTGGAGGGGACAGTGGAGCAGTACTTC,CASSLEGTVEQYF
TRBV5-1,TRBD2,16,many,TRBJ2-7,TGCGCCAGCAGCTTCGGCCCTAGCGGGAGCTCCTACGAGCAGTACTTC,CASSFGPSGSSYEQYF
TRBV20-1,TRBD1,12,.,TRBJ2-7,TGCAGTGCAGCGGACAGGGACTACGAGCAGTACTTC,CSAADRDYEQYF
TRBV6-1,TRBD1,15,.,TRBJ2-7,TGTGCCAGCAGTGTTTACCGGGACAGGTCCTACGAGCAGTACTTC,CASSVYRDRSYEQYF
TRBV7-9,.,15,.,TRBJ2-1,TGTGCCAGCAGCCCCCCTGCCCAGGGTAGGAATGAGCAGTTCTTC,CASSPPAQGRNEQFF
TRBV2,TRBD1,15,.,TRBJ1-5,TGTGCCAGCAGGATCCTGGACAGGGGAAACCAGCCCCAGCATTTT,CASRILDRGNQPQHF
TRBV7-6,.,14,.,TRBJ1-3,TGTGCCAGCAGCCCGGCGGTTATAGGAAACACCATATATTTT,CASSPAVIGNTIYF
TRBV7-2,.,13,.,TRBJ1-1,TGTGCCAGCAGCTTAGCCCGGGACGGGGAAGCTTTCTTT,CASSLARDGEAFF
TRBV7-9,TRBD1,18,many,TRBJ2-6,TGTGCCAGCAGCGCCCCGCCCGGACAGGGATCTGGGGCCAACGTCCTGACTTTC,CASSAPPGQGSGANVLTF
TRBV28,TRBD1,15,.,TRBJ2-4,TGTGCCAGCAGCGTGACAGGGCGAGCCAAAAACATTCAGTACTTC,CASSVTGRAKNIQYF
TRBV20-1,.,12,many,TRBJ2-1,TGCAGTGCTAGGGTCGGGTACGCTGAGCAGTTCTTC,CSARVGYAEQFF
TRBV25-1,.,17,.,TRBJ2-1,TGTGCCAGCAGTCCCCTCGGAGGGGGGGCGGGGTACAATGAGCAGTTCTTC,CASSPLGGGAGYNEQFF
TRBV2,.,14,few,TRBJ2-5,TGTGCCAGCAGTTATACAGGGATCCAAGAGACCCAGTACTTC,CASSYTGIQETQYF
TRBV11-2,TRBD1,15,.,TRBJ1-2,TGTGCCAGCAGCTTAGGCCCGGACAGGAAGCGTGGCTACACCTTC,CASSLGPDRKRGYTF
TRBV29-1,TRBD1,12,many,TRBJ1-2,TGCAGCGAGTCGACAGGGTCGGGAGGCTACACCTTC,CSESTGSGGYTF
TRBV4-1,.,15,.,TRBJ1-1,TGCGCCAGCAGCCAAGTGCCGGCCCGGGGAGCTGAAGCTTTCTTT,CASSQVPARGAEAFF
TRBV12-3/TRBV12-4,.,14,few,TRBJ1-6,TGTGCCAGCAGTTTGGAAATGGGGCGTTCACCCCTCCACTTT,CASSLEMGRSPLHF
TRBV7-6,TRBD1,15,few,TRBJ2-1,TGTGCCAGCAGCCGGAACCGGGACAGACCCTACGAGCAGTTCTTC,CASSRNRDRPYEQFF
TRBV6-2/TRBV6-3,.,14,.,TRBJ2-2,TGTGCCATCAAGGGGCTATCGAACACCGGGGAGCTGTTTTTT,CAIKGLSNTGELFF
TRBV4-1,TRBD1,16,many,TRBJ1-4,TGCGCCAGCAGCCACGGGCCGCGGGACAGGGCTGAAAAACTGTTTTTT,CASSHGPRDRAEKLFF
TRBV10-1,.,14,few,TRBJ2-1,TGCGCCAGCAGTGAGTCACCCCAGGACAATGAGCAGTTCTTC,CASSESPQDNEQFF
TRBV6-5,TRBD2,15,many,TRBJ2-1,TGTGCCAGCAGTGCGGGACTAGCGGGTTACAATGAGCAGTTCTTC,CASSAGLAGYNEQFF
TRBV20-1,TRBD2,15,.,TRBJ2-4,TGCAGTGCTAGAGATAGGACTAGCGGGATAGATGAGCAGTACTTC,CSARDRTSGIDEQYF
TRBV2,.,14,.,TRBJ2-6,TGTGCCAGCACTAGACTAGCTGGGGCCAACGTCCTGACTTTC,CASTRLAGANVLTF
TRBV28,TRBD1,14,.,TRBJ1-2,TGTGCCAGCAGTTTCTACGGGACAGGAGGGGGCTACACCTTC,CASSFYGTGGGYTF
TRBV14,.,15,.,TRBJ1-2,TGTGCCAGCAGCCAAGATCCGGGACGACCCTATGGATACACCTTC,CASSQDPGRPYGYTF
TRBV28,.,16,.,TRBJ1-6,TGTGCCAGCAGACCCATGGACGGGGGACCTGATTCACCCCTCCACTTT,CASRPMDGGPDSPLHF
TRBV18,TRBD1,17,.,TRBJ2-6,TGTGCCAGCTCACCTGGGACAGGGGTCTCTGGGGCCAACGTCCTGACTTTC,CASSPGTGVSGANVLTF
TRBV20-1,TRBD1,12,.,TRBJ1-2,TGCAGGGCTTCCAGGGGGCGCGATGGCTACACCTTC,CRASRGRDGYTF
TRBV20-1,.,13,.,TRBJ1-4,TGCAGTGCTAGGGTCAACTCTAATGAAAAACTGTTTTTT,CSARVNSNEKLFF
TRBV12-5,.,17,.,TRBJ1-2,TGTGCTAGTGGTTGGACCCTGGGTTCCCAGCGGAACTATGGCTACACCTTC,CASGWTLGSQRNYGYTF
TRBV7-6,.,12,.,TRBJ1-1,TGTGCCAGCAGGCTTCCCGGGACGAAAACTTTCTTT,CASRLPGTKTFF
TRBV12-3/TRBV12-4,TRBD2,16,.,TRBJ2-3,TGTGCCAGCAGTTCAACTAGCGGAGTGAGAGCAGATACGCAGTATTTT,CASSSTSGVRADTQYF
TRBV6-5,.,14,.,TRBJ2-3,TGTGCCAGCAGTACAGGGACTAACACAGATACGCAGTATTTT,CASSTGTNTDTQYF
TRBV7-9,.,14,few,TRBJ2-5,TGTGCCAGCATCGGGTCTCTGTACCAAGAGACCCAGTACTTC,CASIGSLYQETQYF
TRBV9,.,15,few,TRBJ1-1,TGTGCCAGCAGCGTAGAGGGGGGCACGTCCACTGAAGCTTTCTTT,CASSVEGGTSTEAFF
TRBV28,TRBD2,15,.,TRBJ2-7,TGTGCCAGCAGTTACCCTAGCGGGGGCCTCTACGAGCAGTACTTC,CASSYPSGGLYEQYF